These 14 T cell receptor beta chains originate from one sample sequenced in a study of regulatory T cells in long-lasting Graves disease. Combining iRepertoire HTBI primers with Arm-PCR of CDR3 regions, the authors built TCR beta libraries. TCRdb re-derived calls from the multiplex PCR reads in MiXCR, one entry per CDR3 protein. The sample carries roughly 350,000 distinct CDR3 sequences, roughly 15% recorded once. Time point in this sample: newly diagnosed GD, antithyroid drugs for less than 3 months. The TCR library was made from RNA extracted from PBMCs. These data also formed part of another study, on T cells in Graves' hyperthyroidism and ophthalmopathy.

This specimen consisted of peripheral blood mononuclear cells (PBMCs), obtained at new diagnosis, from a patient treated with antithyroid drugs. These receptors all stem from a woman aged 18-29 years with Graves disease.

The rearrangement uses TRBV9 and TRBJ2-5, with 7 nucleotides matching TRBD2. With 1 base clipped from V and 2 bases from J, the junction kept 2 bases outside the gene matches. Germline values: CDR1 SGDLS, CDR2 YYNGEE. The CDR3 runs to 14 residues. CDR3 sequence (DNA): TGTGCCAGCAGCGTAATGGGGGGGCAAGAGACCCAGTACTTC. It codes for CASSVMGGQETQYF.

V and J are TRBV11-2 and TRBJ1-4; D may be TRBD1 (6 bases). V lost 5 bases to trimming and J lost 8 bases, with 15 bases between them. Looked up from germline, CDR1 is SGHAT and CDR2 is FQNNGV. The CDR3 has 14 amino acids. CDR3 in amino acids: CASSPPDSPEKLFF. CDR3 coding DNA: TGTGCCAGCAGCCCACCGGACAGTCCCGAAAAACTGTTTTTT.

The table lists this clonotype with many counts. The chain carries TRBV5-1 and TRBJ1-3; D may be TRBD1 (6 bases). Germline V gene lookup returns CDR1 SGHRS and CDR2 YFSETQ. The CDR3 loop spans 16 amino acids. V was shortened by 1 base and J by 4 bases, with 15 bases between the two germline ends. CDR3 DNA: TGCGCCAGCAGCTTGACTCCAGGGGCGAACGGAAACACCATATATTTT. Its protein is CASSLTPGANGNTIYF.

J is TRBJ1-5 and V is TRBV7-8; possible D gene TRBD1, 5 bases. The germline V gene has CDR1 SGHVS and CDR2 FQNEAQ. Deletions cut 5 bases from V and 10 bases from J, with 21 bases between. The CDR3 is made up of 15 amino acids. CDR3 amino acids: CASSQRGPLVEPQHF. CDR3 DNA: TGTGCCAGCAGCCAGAGGGGCCCCTTAGTTGAACCCCAGCATTTT.

The rearrangement joins TRBV29-1 to TRBJ1-2, with 7 bases fitting TRBD1. Germline assignment: CDR1 SQVTM and CDR2 ANQGSEA. CDR3 length: 11 residues. The V segment lost 6 bases and the J segment 9 bases; nucleotides outside the gene matches: 7. Here the CDR3 DNA reads TGCAGCGTGGGACGACAGGGAAGCTACACCTTC. As protein: CSVGRQGSYTF.

This clonotype was observed at least ten times. V gene TRBV27 combines with J gene TRBJ2-5, with D perhaps TRBD2 (7 bases). Trimming shortened V by 8 bases and J by 0 bases, and 13 bases separated the two germline ends. The CDR3 runs 14 residues. Germline lookup yields CDR1 MNHEY and CDR2 SMNVEV (reference sequence). CDR3 sequence (DNA): TGTGCCAGCGGGACGGGGGGCCACCAAGAGACCCAGTACTTC. This translates into CASGTGGHQETQYF.

At least ten counts were recorded for this clonotype. This rearrangement joins TRBV3-1 to TRBJ1-1, with TRBD1 as a possible D gene (5 bases). The CDR3 runs to 15 residues. CDR1 LGHDT and CDR2 YNNKEL come from the germline V gene (reference sequence). V shed 4 bases and J shed 4 bases, with 16 bases lying between them. CDR3 in amino acids: CASSLPQARATEAFF. The DNA of the CDR3 is TGTGCCAGCAGCCTCCCACAGGCGCGAGCCACTGAAGCTTTCTTT.

This clonotype was recorded a few times. J is TRBJ2-1 and V is TRBV29-1, with D tentatively TRBD2 (6 bases). Germline V gene lookup returns CDR1 SQVTM and CDR2 ANQGSEA. Deletions cut 7 bases from V and 1 base from J, with 14 bases between. The CDR3 is 14 residues long. The CDR3 loop is CSATEEGSYNEQFF. In DNA form, the CDR3 reads TGCAGCGCTACGGAGGAGGGGTCCTACAATGAGCAGTTCTTC.

This clonotype was picked up many times. This chain joins TRBV12-3 or TRBV12-4 and TRBJ2-1; a weak D match, TRBD1 (5 bases). CDR3 size: 15 residues. V lost 0 bases and J lost 5, with 11 bases in between. DNA of the CDR3: TGTGCCAGCAGTTTAGCGCGTAGGGGAAACAATGAGCAGTTCTTC. It yields the protein CASSLARRGNNEQFF.

This clonotype has more than one count but fewer than ten. The chain joins TRBV7-2 to TRBJ2-7; TRBD1 matches at 9 bases. Germline loops: CDR1 SGHTA, CDR2 FQGNSA. The CDR3 has 14 residues. With V trimmed by 2 bases and J by 4 bases, 3 bases remained unmatched. CDR3 coding DNA: TGTGCCAGCAGCTTAATGACAGGGGGGTACGAGCAGTACTTC. Translation: CASSLMTGGYEQYF. The full variable domain, rest sourced from reference TRBV7-2 and TRBJ2-7, is GAGVSQSPSNKVTEKGKDVELRCDPISGHTALYWYRQSLGQGLEFLIYFQGNSAPDKSGLPSDRFSAERTGGSVSTLTIQRTQQEDSAVYLCASSLMTGGYEQYFGPGTRLTVT.

This clonotype has ten or more counts. The chain uses TRBV5-1 and TRBJ2-3; 9 bases match TRBD2. Trimming cost V 1 base and J 3 bases; bases outside gene matches: 0. CDR1 is SGHRS, CDR2 YFSETQ, per germline. The CDR3 runs to 14 residues. The CDR3 DNA reads TGCGCCAGCAGCTTGACTAGCGGGACAGATACGCAGTATTTT. Its translation is CASSLTSGTDTQYF.

This clonotype has just a few counts. The chain is built from TRBV5-1 and TRBJ2-7, with D possibly matching TRBD2 (7 bases). V was cut by 0 bases and J by 3 bases, with 19 bases left in between. Germline CDR1 reads SGHRS; CDR2 reads YFSETQ. There are 17 residues in the CDR3. For the CDR3, the DNA is TGCGCCAGCAGCTTGGGTGGGGGGGCGCCAATAATCTACGAGCAGTACTTC. Protein: CASSLGGGAPIIYEQYF.

The rearrangement links TRBV12-3 or TRBV12-4 to TRBJ2-3, with D perhaps matching TRBD2 (5 bases). Trimming took off 4 bases at V and 0 bases at J, with 23 bases between the two ends. This CDR3 has 19 residues. The CDR3 DNA reads TGTGCCAGCAGTTCTGACCACCAAACTATCGGGGTTAGCACAGATACGCAGTATTTT. Translated: CASSSDHQTIGVSTDTQYF.

There are many counts of this clonotype. This chain links TRBV7-9 with TRBJ2-7; D call uncertain. This CDR3 is built from 14 residues. In germline, CDR1 is SEHNR, CDR2 FQNEAQ (reference sequence). Trimming left V 0 bases short and J 6 bases short, with 12 bases between. In nucleotides, the CDR3 is TGTGCCAGCAGCTTAGCGGGCAGGCGGTCCGAGCAGTACTTC. Residues: CASSLAGRRSEQYF.